Presented here are 15 T cell receptor beta chains from one specimen sequenced in a study of beta chain features in type 1 diabetes. The study reverse transcribed the entire isolated RNA, so it sequenced expressed TCRB transcripts. Sequencing used immunoSEQ multiplex PCR; TCRdb keeps in-frame clones, though not all of them. The sample has 810,000 or so clones; roughly a sixth are singletons. Source material: naive CD4+ T cells from blood. These receptors were collected from a woman aged 18 to 35 in good health.

The gene calls are TRBV18 and TRBJ2-5; no clear D gene. This CDR3 comprises 13 residues. V shed 2 bases and J shed 2 bases, with 6 bases lying between them. Germline V gene sequence: CDR1 KGHSH, CDR2 LQKENI. The CDR3 DNA is TGTGCCAGCTCACCAGAATCGCAAGAGACCCAGTACTTC. As protein: CASSPESQETQYF. Variable domain in full (rest from reference TRBV18 and TRBJ2-5): NAGVMQNPRHLVRRRGQEARLRCSPMKGHSHVYWYRQLPEEGLKFMVYLQKENIIDESGMPKERFSAEFPKEGPSILRIQQVVRGDSAAYFCASSPESQETQYFGPGTRLLVL.

This chain links TRBV7-2 with TRBJ2-7; D is ambiguous. Germline V gene data show CDR1 as SGHTA and CDR2 as FQGNSA. The V end was cut by 5 bases, the J end by 3 bases, with 11 bases between. The CDR3 is 13 residues long. Written as DNA, the CDR3 is TGTGCCAGCAGCCCCCCGGCGCTCTACGAGCAGTACTTC. This encodes CASSPPALYEQYF.

CDR3 amino acids: CASSPERSGALPQHF. CDR3 in DNA: TGTGCCAGCTCACCCGAGAGATCGGGGGCATTGCCCCAGCATTTT. The chain links TRBV18 to TRBJ1-5, with TRBD1 as a possible D gene (6 bases). Trimming stripped 3 bases from V and 9 bases from J, with 18 bases between. This CDR3 region has 15 residues. Germline V gene data show CDR1 as KGHSH and CDR2 as LQKENI.

This clone has a handful of counts. Mismatch with germline at one junction end may stem from a read error. The V call is TRBV20-1, the J call TRBJ2-5; 7 bases fit TRBD2. The germline gives CDR1 DFQATT, CDR2 SNEGSKA (reference sequence). The CDR3 length is 11 residues. The CDR3 here is CSAGAGAGSNF. The CDR3 nucleotides read TGCAGTGCCGGCGCGGGAGCAGGTTCCAACTTC.

This chain joins TRBV9 and TRBJ2-5; 7 bases map to TRBD1. The length of the CDR3 is 14 residues. The V gene's germline CDR1 is SGDLS and CDR2 YYNGEE. The trim removed 4 bases at V and 4 bases at J, leaving 7 bases unmatched. CDR3 region: CASSPRGRGETQYF. CDR3 coding DNA: TGTGCCAGCAGCCCGAGGGGGCGCGGAGAGACCCAGTACTTC.

The chain combines TRBV7-2 with TRBJ2-1; D call uncertain. The CDR3 has 11 residues. V lost 0 bases, J lost 10 bases, and 4 bases lay in between. Germline assignment: CDR1 SGHTA and CDR2 FQGNSA. The CDR3 region has the DNA TGTGCCAGCAGCTTAGCGCTGGAGCAGTTCTTC. It encodes CASSLALEQFF.

Notes on this clone: Different DNA sequences within this sample yield the same CDR3. The CDR3 coding sequence is TGTGCCAGCAGCTTAGATCAGTACGAGCAGTACTTC. Translation gives CASSLDQYEQYF. This chain uses TRBV11-2 with TRBJ2-7; D is ambiguous. The CDR3 runs to 12 residues. Germline CDR1 SGHAT, CDR2 FQNNGV. Trimming cost V 0 bases and J 4 bases, with 4 bases left between them.

In this sample, this clone turned up a few times. The chain carries TRBV14 and TRBJ1-2; TRBD1 is a possible D gene (5 bases). The length of the CDR3 is 14 residues. V was cut by 0 bases and J by 8 bases, with 13 bases left in between. The germline V gene encodes CDR1 SGHDN and CDR2 FVKESK. The CDR3 nucleotides read TGTGCCAGCAGCCAAGACTGGGACCGGAGGGGCTACACCTTC. Translation gives CASSQDWDRRGYTF.

This sequence joins TRBV6-6 and TRBJ2-7; 8 bases are shared with TRBD1. Germline CDR1 reads MNHNY; CDR2 reads SVGAGI (reference sequence). The ends lost 5 bases at V and 7 bases at J; junction bases unmatched: 13. There are 15 residues in the CDR3. As DNA, the CDR3 is TGTGCCAGCAGTCCGGGACAGGTGTTCCTACGAGAGCAGTACTTC. It codes for CASSPGQVFLREQYF.

This clone was found a few times. This chain uses TRBV4-3 with TRBJ1-2; no definite D call. Germline CDR1 and CDR2: LGHNA and YSLEER. Trimming pared 4 bases from V and 1 base from J, leaving 13 bases between. The length of the CDR3 is 15 residues. The CDR3 region is CASSPHGLSNYGYTF. The CDR3 region has the DNA TGCGCCAGCAGCCCCCATGGGTTGAGTAACTATGGCTACACCTTC.

This chain links TRBV5-6 with TRBJ2-1, with 7 bases lining up with TRBD2. V was clipped by 3 bases and J by 3 bases; unmatched bases: 9. The CDR3 consists of 16 residues. The V gene's germline CDR1 is SGHDT and CDR2 YYEEEE. The CDR3 nucleotides are TGTGCCAGCAGCTATACAGCCACGGGGGGCTACAATGAGCAGTTCTTC. This translates into CASSYTATGGYNEQFF.

This clone turned up a few times. The chain has TRBV28 and TRBJ1-2, with 10 bases lining up with TRBD1. V shed 6 bases and J 7 bases; nucleotides not matched to a gene: 5. The V gene's germline CDR1 is MDHEN and CDR2 SYDVKM. This CDR3 is 13 amino acids long. The CDR3 DNA sequence: TGTGCCAGCAGCCGGGGACAGGGGACTGGCTACACCTTC. Translation gives CASSRGQGTGYTF.

Only a few counts were recorded for this clone. The chain recombines TRBV7-3 with TRBJ2-6; no firm D call. The germline V gene encodes CDR1 SGHTA and CDR2 FQGTGA. V was shortened by 3 bases and J by 0 bases, with 6 bases between the two germline ends. The CDR3 totals 15 residues. Here the CDR3 reads CASSLGTSGANVLTF. The CDR3 nucleotides are TGTGCCAGCAGCTTGGGAACCTCTGGGGCCAACGTCCTGACTTTC.

The chain is built from TRBV18 and TRBJ1-1; D may be TRBD1 (6 bases). V shed 6 bases and J shed 1 base, with 15 bases lying between them. The CDR3 sequence is 15 residues long. Germline-derived CDR1 and CDR2 are KGHSH and LQKENI. CDR3 in amino acids: CASSRPPTGNTEAFF. CDR3 nucleotides: TGTGCCAGCTCGCGACCGCCGACAGGGAACACTGAAGCTTTCTTT.

V gene TRBV7-6 combines with J gene TRBJ2-5; TRBD2 matches at 7 bases. The length of the CDR3 is 15 residues. CDR1 and CDR2 (germline): SGHVS, FNYEAQ. After removal of 1 base from V and 2 bases from J, the junction contained 4 bases not matched to a gene. The CDR3 DNA follows: TGTGCCAGCAGCTTAGGGACTAGTTTTCAAGAGACCCAGTACTTC. Translated, it gives CASSLGTSFQETQYF. Full variable domain (rest looked up from reference TRBV7-6 and TRBJ2-5): GAGVSQSPRYKVTKRGQDVALRCDPISGHVSLYWYRQALGQGPEFLTYFNYEAQQDKSGLPNDRFSAERPEGSISTLTIQRTEQRDSAMYRCASSLGTSFQETQYFGPGTRLLVL.